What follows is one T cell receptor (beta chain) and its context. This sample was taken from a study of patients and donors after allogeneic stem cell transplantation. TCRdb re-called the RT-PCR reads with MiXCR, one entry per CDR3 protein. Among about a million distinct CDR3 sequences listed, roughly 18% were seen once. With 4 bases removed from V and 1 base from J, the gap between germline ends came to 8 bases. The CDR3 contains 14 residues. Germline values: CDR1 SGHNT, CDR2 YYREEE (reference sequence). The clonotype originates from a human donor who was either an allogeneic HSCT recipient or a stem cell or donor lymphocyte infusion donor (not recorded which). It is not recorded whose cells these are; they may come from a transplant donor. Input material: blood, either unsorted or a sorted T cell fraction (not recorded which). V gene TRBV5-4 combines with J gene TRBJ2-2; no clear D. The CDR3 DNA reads TGTGCCAGCAGCATCCCGGGGAACACCGGGGAGCTGTTTTTT. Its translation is CASSIPGNTGELFF.